The rows below give T cell receptor beta chains drawn from one sample of a study of shared clonotypes between healthy human individuals. TCRdb's copy holds only in-frame clones and misses some; the assay was immunoSEQ multiplex PCR. The sample lists under 1,900,000 clones, approximately 98.5% occurring once. Sequences were obtained from naive CD4+ T cells sorted from blood. All receptors derive from a man aged 25 to 40 in good health. CDR3s include the opening cysteine and the closing phenylalanine or tryptophan. The D gene is left open where the match is weak. Size values are once, few and many counts, or a class for expanded clones, and some rows have none.

abundance	d_gene	v_gene	j_gene	CDR3aa	CDR3nt
NA	NA	TRBV7-2	TRBJ1-5	CASSLDGGVLQPQHF	TGTGCCAGCAGCCTTGACGGGGGAGTTCTTCAGCCCCAGCATTTT
NA	NA	TRBV29-1	TRBJ2-7	CSVQGLYTYEQYF	TGCAGCGTGCAAGGGCTCTACACCTACGAGCAGTACTTC
NA	NA	TRBV5-1	TRBJ2-6	CASSLVASGANVLTF	TGCGCCAGCAGCTTGGTAGCCTCTGGGGCCAACGTCCTGACTTTC
NA	NA	TRBV18	TRBJ2-7	CASSPVRSPYEQYF	TGTGCCAGCTCACCGGTTCGTAGCCCCTACGAGCAGTACTTC
NA	NA	TRBV2	TRBJ1-5	CASSHTGIHQPQHF	TGTGCCAGCAGCCATACAGGGATTCATCAGCCCCAGCATTTT
NA	TRBD1	TRBV29-1	TRBJ2-1	CSVEGSGQGYNEQFF	TGCAGCGTTGAAGGCTCAGGACAGGGATACAATGAGCAGTTCTTC
NA	NA	TRBV18	TRBJ2-7	CASLPIQGNEQYF	TGTGCCAGCTTACCAATACAGGGAAACGAGCAGTACTTC
NA	TRBD1	TRBV10-3	TRBJ2-1	CAIKTTGDEQFF	TGTGCCATCAAGACTACAGGGGATGAGCAGTTCTTC
NA	TRBD2	TRBV6-7	TRBJ2-1	CASTSGGTSELNEQFF	TGTGCCAGCACTTCCGGGGGGACTAGCGAACTTAATGAGCAGTTCTTC
once	NA	TRBV10-3	TRBJ2-5	CAISTQEQETQYF	TGTGCCATCAGTACTCAAGAACAAGAGACCCAGTACTTC
NA	NA	TRBV15	TRBJ2-7	CATSRELAFHEQYF	TGTGCCACCAGCAGAGAACTAGCTTTCCACGAGCAGTACTTC